This T cell receptor (beta chain) was sequenced during a study of T cell responses to AZD1222 COVID-19 vaccine. Per germline, CDR1 SGDLS and CDR2 YYNGEE. This CDR3 is built from 17 residues. The V gene lost 0 bases and the J gene lost 10 bases, with 23 bases spanning the gap. Profiling relied on immunoSEQ multiplex PCR, and the TCRdb table lists in-frame clones only, not all of them. The sample gives 180,000 or so clones, roughly nine tenths of which show up once; approximately 1.2% is in the top ten. This chain links TRBV9 with TRBJ2-1, with TRBD2 as a possible D gene (6 bases). This sequence was found in an adult who received the AZD1222 COVID-19 vaccine. Source: peripheral blood, taken 28 days after the second AZD1222 dose. CDR3 loop: CASSVGFSGETGEEQFF. CDR3 DNA sequence: TGTGCCAGCAGCGTAGGTTTTTCGGGGGAGACCGGTGAAGAGCAGTTCTTC.